Listed here is a single T cell receptor (beta chain). This sample is part of a study of preoperative IRX-2 immunotherapy in early breast cancer. Libraries were prepared by immunoSEQ multiplex PCR; TCRdb keeps only in-frame clonotypes and omits some of them. The sample carries roughly 99,000 clones, 75% to 90% recorded once. V was clipped by 2 bases and J by 12 bases; unmatched bases: 6. The CDR3 loop spans 12 amino acids. Germline loops: CDR1 MDHEN, CDR2 SYDVKM. Stated treatment: preoperative locoregional IRX-2 cytokine immunotherapy. This phase Ib study tested locoregional IRX-2 cytokine immunotherapy given before surgery.

The receptor was isolated from a human donor with breast cancer. The J gene is TRBJ2-7, the V gene TRBV28; 8 bases map to TRBD1. The specimen was tumor tissue, collected after IRX-2 immunotherapy. The CDR3 is CASSLNRDRWYF. As DNA, the CDR3 is TGTGCCAGCAGTTTAAACCGGGACAGGTGGTACTTC.